This T cell receptor beta chain originates from a study of shared clonotypes between healthy human individuals. Study at large: Per donor, three plates held CD4 naive cells, three held CD4 memory, two held CD8 naive and one held CD8 memory. Study results and limitations: A reduction in generation probabilities was seen for non-shared clonotypes relative to those shared by all four donors. The study generally estimated greater richness for naive than memory subsets.

Data came from immunoSEQ multiplex PCR; TCRdb stores just in-frame clones and leaves some out. The table lists 2 million or so clones, approximately 95% of them singletons. Germline V lookup: CDR1 SNHLY, CDR2 FYNNEI. V lost 6 bases and J lost 1, with 9 bases in between. The CDR3 spans 13 residues. On this clone: Its matching antigen is unknown. Other DNA sequences in the sample encode the same CDR3.

The chain joins TRBV2 to TRBJ1-1; D perhaps matches TRBD1 (5 bases). The source material was naive CD4+ T cells sorted from blood. The subset denotes: CD45RA+ positively selected. This receptor was obtained from a man between 18 and 29 years old in good health. In nucleotides, the CDR3 is TGTGCCAGCAGGCTTACAGGGAACACTGAAGCTTTCTTT. Its translation is CASRLTGNTEAFF.